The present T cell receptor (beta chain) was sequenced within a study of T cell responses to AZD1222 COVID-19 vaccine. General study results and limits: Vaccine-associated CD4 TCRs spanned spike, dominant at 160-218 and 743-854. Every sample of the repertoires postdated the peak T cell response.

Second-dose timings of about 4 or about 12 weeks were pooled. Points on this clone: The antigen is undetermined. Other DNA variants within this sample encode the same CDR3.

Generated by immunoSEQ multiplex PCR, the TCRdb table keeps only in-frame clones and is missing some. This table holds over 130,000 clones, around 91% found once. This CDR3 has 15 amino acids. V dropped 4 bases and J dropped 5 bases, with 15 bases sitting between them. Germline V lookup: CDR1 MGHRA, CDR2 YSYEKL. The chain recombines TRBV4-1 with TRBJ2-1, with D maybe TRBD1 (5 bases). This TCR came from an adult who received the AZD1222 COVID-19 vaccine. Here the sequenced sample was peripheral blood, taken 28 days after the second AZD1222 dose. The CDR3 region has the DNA TGCGCCAGCAGCCCCTGGCTTCAGGGCGACAATGAGCAGTTCTTC. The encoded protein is CASSPWLQGDNEQFF.